Below, 30 T cell receptor beta chains from the same sample are listed, as sequenced in a study of cytomegalovirus exposure and HLA in healthy donors. PCR amplification relied on 60 Vbeta primers (plus 13 Jbeta primers). TCRdb keeps only in-frame clones here, not all; method: immunoSEQ multiplex PCR. The listing records approximately 92,000 clones. The sequencing sample was made of PBMCs. The receptors stem from a woman in her twenties or thirties in good health and CMV-seronegative.

The rearrangement links TRBV11-2 to TRBJ2-5, with D maybe TRBD1 (5 bases). This CDR3 has 13 amino acids. The germline gives CDR1 SGHAT, CDR2 FQNNGV. V was shortened by 5 bases and J by 1 base, with 8 bases between the two germline ends. In DNA form, the CDR3 reads TGTGCCAGCAGCAGCAGGGTCCAAGAGACCCAGTACTTC. Translation gives CASSSRVQETQYF.

This chain links TRBV4-2 with TRBJ1-2; 8 bases fit TRBD1. The CDR3 has 16 amino acids. Trimming took 0 bases from V and 8 from J; bases not matched to a gene: 11. Germline V lookup: CDR1 LGHNA, CDR2 YNFKEQ. The CDR3 here is CASSQDPADRVRGYTF. In DNA, the CDR3 is TGTGCCAGCAGCCAAGATCCGGCGGACAGGGTGAGGGGCTACACCTTC.

This chain connects TRBV7-9 to TRBJ1-6; a possible D gene is TRBD1 (6 bases). The CDR3 length is 15 residues. Between the trimmed V and J ends, which lost 3 bases and 10 bases, there was a span of 16 bases. Germline lookup yields CDR1 SEHNR and CDR2 FQNEAQ (reference sequence). The CDR3 loop is CASSLTGSGSSPLHF. The CDR3 DNA follows: TGTGCCAGCAGCTTGACAGGCAGTGGGTCGTCACCCCTCCACTTT.

The rearrangement joins TRBV7-2 to TRBJ2-5, with a weak D call TRBD1 (5 bases). The CDR3 is 15 residues long. The germline V and J ends were trimmed by 0 bases and 1 base, with 9 bases remaining between them. The germline CDR1 and CDR2 sequences are SGHTA and FQGNSA. The CDR3 sequence is CASSLASQVQETQYF. In nucleotides, the CDR3 is TGTGCCAGCAGCTTAGCGTCACAGGTCCAAGAGACCCAGTACTTC.

The rearrangement uses TRBV5-4 and TRBJ1-6, with D possibly matching TRBD1 (6 bases). Trimming stripped 3 bases from V and 3 bases from J, with 13 bases between. Per germline, CDR1 SGHNT and CDR2 YYREEE (reference sequence). The CDR3 covers 16 residues. The CDR3 DNA is TGTGCCAGCAGCTCGTGGCTCAGGGGCTATAATTCACCCCTCCACTTT. Translating gives CASSSWLRGYNSPLHF.

The rearrangement links TRBV27 to TRBJ1-1, with 8 bases fitting TRBD1. The CDR3 has 15 amino acids. With V trimmed by 2 bases and J by 4 bases, 6 bases remained unmatched. The germline V gene has CDR1 MNHEY and CDR2 SMNVEV (reference sequence). The chain's CDR3 is CASSLTTGAATEAFF. Here the CDR3 DNA reads TGTGCCAGCAGTTTAACGACAGGGGCCGCCACTGAAGCTTTCTTT.

This chain links TRBV7-9 with TRBJ2-5; TRBD1 matches at 8 bases. The junction had 13 bases not matched to a gene; V was cut back by 2 bases and J by 5 bases. The CDR3 spans 17 residues. Germline loops: CDR1 SEHNR, CDR2 FQNEAQ (reference sequence). As DNA, the CDR3 is TGTGCCAGCAGCTTATCGTTACTCCCCAGGGGGCAGGAGACCCAGTACTTC. Translating it yields CASSLSLLPRGQETQYF.

The V call is TRBV9, the J call TRBJ1-1; D is unclear. CDR3 size: 14 residues. Germline CDR1 reads SGDLS; CDR2 reads YYNGEE. The V and J ends lost 5 bases and 0 bases respectively, with 11 bases between them. The CDR3 nucleotides are TGTGCCAGCAGTCCTCTTCTAGTGAACACTGAAGCTTTCTTT. Translating gives CASSPLLVNTEAFF.

The rearrangement links TRBV4-2 to TRBJ2-2; possibly TRBD2 for D (6 bases). Germline CDR1 is LGHNA and CDR2 is YNFKEQ. The CDR3 consists of 16 residues. The V end was cut by 4 bases, the J end by 7 bases, with 19 bases between. CDR3 amino acids: CASSPAEGLADGELFF. The CDR3 nucleotides are TGTGCCAGCAGCCCCGCGGAGGGCCTAGCAGACGGGGAGCTGTTTTTT.

The J gene is TRBJ2-6, the V gene TRBV11-2, with D hard to call. Trimming stripped 5 bases from V and 0 bases from J, with 11 bases between. Germline-derived CDR1 and CDR2 are SGHAT and FQNNGV. This CDR3 spans 16 amino acids. This CDR3 reads CASSPSPYSGANVLTF. CDR3 sequence (DNA): TGTGCCAGCAGCCCTAGTCCGTACTCTGGGGCCAACGTCCTGACTTTC.

The chain recombines TRBV19 with TRBJ2-5; 9 bases fit TRBD1. Germline CDR1 and CDR2: LNHDA and SQIVND (reference sequence). Trimming at V came to 5 bases and at J to 10 bases, leaving 14 bases not matched to a gene. The CDR3 has 15 residues. The CDR3 DNA is TGTGCCAGTAGTCCATCCGGGACAGGGCCTCGAGACCAGTACTTC. It translates to CASSPSGTGPRDQYF. Looking up the rest from reference TRBV19 and TRBJ2-5 gives the full variable domain: DGGITQSPKYLFRKEGQNVTLSCEQNLNHDAMYWYRQDPGQGLRLIYYSQIVNDFQKGDIAEGYSVSREKKESFPLTVTSAQKNPTAFYLCASSPSGTGPRDQYFGPGTRLLVL.

The chain has TRBV5-4 and TRBJ1-6, with 8 bases matching TRBD1. V was clipped by 3 bases and J by 8 bases; unmatched bases: 7. This CDR3 is built from 15 residues. CDR1 SGHNT and CDR2 YYREEE come from the germline V gene (reference sequence). CDR3 loop: CASSSSGTGYSPLHF. As DNA, the CDR3 is TGTGCCAGCAGCTCATCCGGGACAGGTTATTCACCCCTCCACTTT.

The chain links TRBV19 to TRBJ1-1, with unresolved D. Germline lookup yields CDR1 LNHDA and CDR2 SQIVND (reference sequence). The CDR3 runs to 13 residues. V was cut by 3 bases and J by 1 base, with 6 bases left in between. The CDR3 nucleotides read TGTGCCAGTAGTATCGGGGAGAACACTGAAGCTTTCTTT. Translating gives CASSIGENTEAFF.

In DNA, the CDR3 is TGTGCCAGCACGGGAGTGGGTTTGAATGAGCAGTTCTTC. Amino acid sequence: CASTGVGLNEQFF. This chain connects TRBV2 to TRBJ2-1, with D maybe TRBD2 (6 bases). This CDR3 has 13 residues. Trimming stripped 7 bases from V and 7 bases from J, with 14 bases between. The germline V gene encodes CDR1 SNHLY and CDR2 FYNNEI.

This rearrangement joins TRBV5-1 to TRBJ2-2; D not resolved. This CDR3 region has 15 residues. The V end lost 4 bases, the J end lost 1 base, and 11 bases lay between the germline ends. From germline, CDR1 is SGHRS and CDR2 YFSETQ. The CDR3 nucleotides read TGCGCCAGCAGCCTCAACGGTCAGAACACCGGGGAGCTGTTTTTT. It codes for CASSLNGQNTGELFF.

This chain joins TRBV11-2 and TRBJ2-3, with 10 bases that match TRBD2. The CDR3 is 14 residues long. J lost 7 bases, V lost 5 bases, and 6 bases had no gene match. Germline CDR1 SGHAT, CDR2 FQNNGV. For the CDR3, the DNA is TGTGCCAGCAGCGGACTAGCGGTCTGGTATACGCAGTATTTT. Translated, it gives CASSGLAVWYTQYF. The complete variable domain, with remaining parts taken from reference TRBV11-2 and TRBJ2-3, reads EAGVAQSPRYKIIEKRQSVAFWCNPISGHATLYWYQQILGQGPKLLIQFQNNGVVDDSQLPKDRFSAERLKGVDSTLKIQPAKLEDSAVYLCASSGLAVWYTQYFGPGTRLTVL.

CDR3 sequence: CASSWGLSVDEQFF. The CDR3 DNA reads TGTGCCAGCAGCTGGGGACTATCGGTCGATGAGCAGTTCTTC. The rearrangement links TRBV11-2 to TRBJ2-1; TRBD2 matches 7 bases. The junction had 8 bases not matched to a gene; V was cut back by 4 bases and J by 8 bases. The germline V gene has CDR1 SGHAT and CDR2 FQNNGV. The CDR3 has 14 residues.

The V and J genes are TRBV28 and TRBJ2-1, with 15 bases that match TRBD2. J was trimmed by 0 bases and V by 4 bases; bases with no gene match: 10. CDR3 length equals 20 residues. From germline, CDR1 is MDHEN and CDR2 SYDVKM. The CDR3 region has the DNA TGTGCCAGCAGTTCCCCCCGGACTAGCGGGAGGGGGAGCTCCTACAATGAGCAGTTCTTC. Protein product: CASSSPRTSGRGSSYNEQFF.

The rearrangement joins TRBV10-3 to TRBJ1-5, with 7 bases identical to TRBD1. The J segment lost 3 bases and the V segment lost 5 bases, leaving 7 bases of the junction unmatched. In germline, CDR1 is ENHRY, CDR2 SYGVKD. The CDR3 has 15 residues. The CDR3 DNA reads TGTGCCATCAGTCCAACAGGGGTATTCAATCAGCCCCAGCATTTT. Protein: CAISPTGVFNQPQHF.

The chain is built from TRBV6-1 and TRBJ2-7, with D possibly being TRBD1 (6 bases). The CDR3 contains 14 residues. CDR1 is MNHNS, CDR2 SASEGT, per germline. V shed 5 bases and J shed 2 bases, with 13 bases lying between them. The CDR3, as DNA: TGTGCCAGCAGTAGACAGGTGGGGACCTACGAGCAGTACTTC. It codes for CASSRQVGTYEQYF.

The chain employs TRBV6-1 and TRBJ1-6, with D maybe TRBD1 (6 bases). Germline-derived CDR1 and CDR2 are MNHNS and SASEGT. The CDR3 sequence is 16 residues long. Deletions cut 4 bases from V and 6 bases from J, with 16 bases between. CDR3 nucleotides: TGTGCCAGCAGTGGGCTGACAGGCCCAGTTAATTCACCCCTCCACTTT. Its protein is CASSGLTGPVNSPLHF.

This rearrangement joins TRBV19 to TRBJ1-2, with TRBD1 matching 8 bases. The CDR3 sequence is 16 residues long. Germline V gene lookup returns CDR1 LNHDA and CDR2 SQIVND (reference sequence). The V gene end was trimmed by 5 bases and the J gene end by 5 bases; junction bases not matched to a gene: 13. Written as DNA, the CDR3 is TGTGCCAGTAGTCCCCAGGACAGGGAGCGGCGTTATGGCTACACCTTC. It yields the protein CASSPQDRERRYGYTF.

This sequence joins TRBV29-1 and TRBJ2-7; 13 bases line up with TRBD2. The CDR3 has 14 amino acids. The germline gives CDR1 SQVTM, CDR2 ANQGSEA. The V segment lost 5 bases and the J segment 9 bases; nucleotides outside the gene matches: 10. The DNA of the CDR3 is TGCAGCGTTCGAGGGACTAGCGGGAATCTCGGGCAGTACTTC. Its protein is CSVRGTSGNLGQYF.

The CDR3 spells CASSRGTVRTDTQYF. The CDR3 DNA sequence: TGTGCCAGCAGTAGGGGGACAGTCCGCACAGATACGCAGTATTTT. The gene calls are TRBV6-6 and TRBJ2-3; 7 bases agree with TRBD1. Germline V gene sequence: CDR1 MNHNY, CDR2 SVGAGI (reference sequence). This CDR3 is built from 15 residues. J gave up 1 base and V 5 bases, and 6 bases lay outside the gene matches.

The chain carries TRBV6-1 and TRBJ1-1; maybe TRBD1 (5 bases). Looked up from germline, CDR1 is MNHNS and CDR2 is SASEGT. CDR3 size: 15 residues. Trimming pared 2 bases from V and 5 bases from J, leaving 15 bases between. CDR3: CASSETRGRGTEAFF. The DNA of the CDR3 is TGTGCCAGCAGTGAAACCCGAGGCCGGGGGACTGAAGCTTTCTTT.

V usage is TRBV28 and J usage is TRBJ1-2; 7 bases map to TRBD1. This CDR3 region has 13 residues. CDR1 and CDR2 (germline): MDHEN, SYDVKM. With V trimmed by 10 bases and J by 8 bases, 13 bases remained unmatched. CDR3 amino acids: CATKRQGLGGYTF. The CDR3, as DNA: TGTGCCACAAAAAGACAGGGCTTGGGCGGCTACACCTTC.

This chain links TRBV5-1 with TRBJ1-4; 9 nucleotides line up with TRBD1. V trimming: 4 bases; J trimming: 6 bases; junction bases outside the gene matches: 13. Germline CDR1 reads SGHRS; CDR2 reads YFSETQ. The CDR3 runs to 17 residues. The CDR3 nucleotides are TGCGCCAGCAGCATGTCTGGGGGTAGGACAGGGGATGAAAAACTGTTTTTT. Residues: CASSMSGGRTGDEKLFF.

The chain combines TRBV9 with TRBJ2-3; 7 bases align to TRBD2. The CDR3 has 15 residues. The junction had 9 bases not matched to a gene; V was cut back by 0 bases and J by 8 bases. CDR1 is SGDLS, CDR2 YYNGEE, per germline. CDR3 loop: CASSVDPTSHFTQYF. Here the CDR3 DNA reads TGTGCCAGCAGCGTAGACCCGACTAGCCACTTTACGCAGTATTTT. Full variable domain (remainder filled in from reference TRBV9 and TRBJ2-3): DSGVTQTPKHLITATGQRVTLRCSPRSGDLSVYWYQQSLDQGLQFLIQYYNGEERAKGNILERFSAQQFPDLHSELNLSSLELGDSALYFCASSVDPTSHFTQYFGPGTRLTVL.

CDR3 in amino acids: CASSPPPGQEGSTDTQYF. As DNA, the CDR3 is TGTGCCAGCAGTCCTCCGCCGGGACAGGAAGGAAGCACAGATACGCAGTATTTT. This chain uses TRBV28 with TRBJ2-3, with TRBD1 matching 8 bases. The V and J ends lost 5 bases and 0 bases, in that order; junction bases with no gene match: 13. CDR3 length: 18 residues. CDR1 is MDHEN and CDR2 is SYDVKM in the germline V gene.

The chain is built from TRBV10-2 and TRBJ2-7; D is perhaps TRBD2 (6 bases). This CDR3 spans 13 amino acids. The germline V and J ends were trimmed by 8 bases and 0 bases, with 11 bases remaining between them. Per germline, CDR1 WSHSY and CDR2 SAAADI. The CDR3 sequence: CASRDFSSYEQYF. Here the CDR3 DNA reads TGCGCCAGCCGGGACTTCAGCTCCTACGAGCAGTACTTC.